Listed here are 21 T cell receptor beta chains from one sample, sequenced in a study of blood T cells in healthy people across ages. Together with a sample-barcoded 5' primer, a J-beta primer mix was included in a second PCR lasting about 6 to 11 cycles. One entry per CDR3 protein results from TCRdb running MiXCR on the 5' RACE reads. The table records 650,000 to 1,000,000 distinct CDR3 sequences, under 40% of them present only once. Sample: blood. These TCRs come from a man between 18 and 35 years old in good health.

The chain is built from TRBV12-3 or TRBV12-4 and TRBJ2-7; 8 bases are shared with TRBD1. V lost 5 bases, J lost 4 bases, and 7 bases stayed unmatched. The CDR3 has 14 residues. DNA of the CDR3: TGTGCCAGCAGTGCCGGGACAGGCCAATACGAGCAGTACTTC. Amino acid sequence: CASSAGTGQYEQYF.

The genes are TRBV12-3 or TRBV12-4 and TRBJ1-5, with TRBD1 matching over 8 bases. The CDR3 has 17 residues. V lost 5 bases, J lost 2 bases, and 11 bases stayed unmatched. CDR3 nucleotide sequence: TGTGCCAGCAGTGCCGGACAGGGACGGAGGGGCAATCAGCCCCAGCATTTT. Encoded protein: CASSAGQGRRGNQPQHF.

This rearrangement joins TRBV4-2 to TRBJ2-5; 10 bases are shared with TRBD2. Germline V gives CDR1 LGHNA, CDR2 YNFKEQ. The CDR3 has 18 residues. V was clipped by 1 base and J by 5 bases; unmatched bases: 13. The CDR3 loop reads CASSQVLPSGGRRETQYF. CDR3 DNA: TGTGCCAGCAGCCAAGTACTACCTAGCGGGGGTCGCAGGGAGACCCAGTACTTC.

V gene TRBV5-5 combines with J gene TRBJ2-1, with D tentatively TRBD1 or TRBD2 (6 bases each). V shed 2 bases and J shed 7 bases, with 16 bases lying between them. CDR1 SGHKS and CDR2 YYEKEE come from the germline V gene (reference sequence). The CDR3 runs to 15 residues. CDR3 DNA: TGTGCCAGCAGCTTCCTCGGGGGCCGGAGTAATGAGCAGTTCTTC. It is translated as CASSFLGGRSNEQFF.

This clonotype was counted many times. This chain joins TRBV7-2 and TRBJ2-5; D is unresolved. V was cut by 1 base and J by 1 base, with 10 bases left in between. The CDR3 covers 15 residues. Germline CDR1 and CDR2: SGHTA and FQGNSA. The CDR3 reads CASSLGGRLQETQYF. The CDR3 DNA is TGTGCCAGCAGCTTAGGCGGCAGACTCCAAGAGACCCAGTACTTC.

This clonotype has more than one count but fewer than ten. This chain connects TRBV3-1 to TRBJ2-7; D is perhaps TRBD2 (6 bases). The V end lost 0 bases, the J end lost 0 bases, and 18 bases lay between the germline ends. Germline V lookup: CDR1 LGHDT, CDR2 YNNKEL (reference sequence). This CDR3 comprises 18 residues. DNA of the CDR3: TGTGCCAGCAGCCAAGAGGGCGGGACCCCGAGGATCTCCTACGAGCAGTACTTC. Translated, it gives CASSQEGGTPRISYEQYF.

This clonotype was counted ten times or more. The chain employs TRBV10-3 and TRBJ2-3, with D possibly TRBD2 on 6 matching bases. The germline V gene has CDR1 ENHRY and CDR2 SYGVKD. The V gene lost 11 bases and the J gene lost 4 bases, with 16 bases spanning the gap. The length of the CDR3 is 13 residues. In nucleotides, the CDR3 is TGTGCCGCATCCGGGAGCAGTGCAGATACGCAGTATTTT. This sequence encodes CAASGSSADTQYF.

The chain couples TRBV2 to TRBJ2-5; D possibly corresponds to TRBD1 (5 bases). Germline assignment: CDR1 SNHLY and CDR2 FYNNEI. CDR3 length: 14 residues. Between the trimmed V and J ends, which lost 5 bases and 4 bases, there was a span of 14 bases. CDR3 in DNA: TGTGCCAGCAGTCCTTTGACAGCTAGAGAGACCCAGTACTTC. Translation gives CASSPLTARETQYF.

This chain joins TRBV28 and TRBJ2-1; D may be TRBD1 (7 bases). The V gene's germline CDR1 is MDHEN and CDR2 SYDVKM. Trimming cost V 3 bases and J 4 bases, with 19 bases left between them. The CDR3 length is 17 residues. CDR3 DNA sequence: TGTGCCAGCAGTTTGGAGAGGGGAGGACAGGTATACAATGAGCAGTTCTTC. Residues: CASSLERGGQVYNEQFF.

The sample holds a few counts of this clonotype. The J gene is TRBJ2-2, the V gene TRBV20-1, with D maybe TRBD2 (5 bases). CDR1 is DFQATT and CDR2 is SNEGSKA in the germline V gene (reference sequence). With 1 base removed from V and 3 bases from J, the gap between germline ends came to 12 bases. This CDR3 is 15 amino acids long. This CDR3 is CSARVRVEDTGELFF. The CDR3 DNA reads TGCAGTGCTAGAGTGCGGGTTGAAGACACCGGGGAGCTGTTTTTT.

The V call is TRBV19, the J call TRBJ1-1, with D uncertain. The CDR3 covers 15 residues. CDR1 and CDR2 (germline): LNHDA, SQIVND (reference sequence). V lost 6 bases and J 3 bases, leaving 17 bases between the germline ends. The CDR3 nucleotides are TGTGCCAGTAGGGCCAAAGCGGGGAAGGACACTGAAGCTTTCTTT. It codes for CASRAKAGKDTEAFF.

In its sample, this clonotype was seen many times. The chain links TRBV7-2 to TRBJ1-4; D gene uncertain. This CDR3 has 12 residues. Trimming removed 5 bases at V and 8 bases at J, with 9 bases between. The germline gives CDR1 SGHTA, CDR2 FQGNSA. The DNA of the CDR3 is TGTGCCAGCAGCCTACCGTTGGAAAAACTGTTTTTT. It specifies CASSLPLEKLFF.

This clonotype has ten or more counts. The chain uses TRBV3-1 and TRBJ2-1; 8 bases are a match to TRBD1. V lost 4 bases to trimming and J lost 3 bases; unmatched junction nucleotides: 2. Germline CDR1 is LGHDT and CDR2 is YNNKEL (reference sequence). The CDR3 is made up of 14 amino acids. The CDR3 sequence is CASSRTGSYNEQFF. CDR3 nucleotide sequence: TGTGCCAGCAGCCGGACAGGGAGCTACAATGAGCAGTTCTTC.

The CDR3 loop reads CASSEPGSDPSNTEAFF. The CDR3 DNA reads TGTGCCAGCAGTGAGCCGGGGTCCGATCCAAGCAACACTGAAGCTTTCTTT. The chain combines TRBV2 with TRBJ1-1; D gene unclear. V was pared by 3 bases and J by 2 bases, with 19 bases between. This CDR3 contains 17 residues. Germline V gene sequence: CDR1 SNHLY, CDR2 FYNNEI.

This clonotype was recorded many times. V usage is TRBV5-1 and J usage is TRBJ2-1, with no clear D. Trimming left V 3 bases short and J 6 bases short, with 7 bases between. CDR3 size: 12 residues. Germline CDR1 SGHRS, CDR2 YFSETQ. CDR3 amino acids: CASSWSGNEQFF. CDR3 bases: TGCGCCAGCAGCTGGTCCGGCAATGAGCAGTTCTTC.

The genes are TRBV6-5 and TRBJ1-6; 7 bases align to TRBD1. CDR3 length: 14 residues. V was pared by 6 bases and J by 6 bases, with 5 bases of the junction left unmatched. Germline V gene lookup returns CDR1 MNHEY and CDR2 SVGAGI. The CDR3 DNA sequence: TGTGCCAGCAGCAGACAGGGACTTAATTCACCCCTCCACTTT. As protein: CASSRQGLNSPLHF.

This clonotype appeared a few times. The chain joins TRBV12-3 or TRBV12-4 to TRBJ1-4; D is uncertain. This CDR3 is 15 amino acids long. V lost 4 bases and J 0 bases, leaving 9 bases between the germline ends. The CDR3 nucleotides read TGTGCCAGCAGTTCCGGGCCATCAACTAATGAAAAACTGTTTTTT. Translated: CASSSGPSTNEKLFF.

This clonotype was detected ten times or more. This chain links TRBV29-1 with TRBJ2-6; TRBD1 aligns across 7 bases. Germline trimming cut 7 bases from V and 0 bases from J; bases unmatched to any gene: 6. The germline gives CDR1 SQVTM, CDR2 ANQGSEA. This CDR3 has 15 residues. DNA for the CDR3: TGCAGCGCCAGACAGGGAAGCTCTGGGGCCAACGTCCTGACTTTC. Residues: CSARQGSSGANVLTF.

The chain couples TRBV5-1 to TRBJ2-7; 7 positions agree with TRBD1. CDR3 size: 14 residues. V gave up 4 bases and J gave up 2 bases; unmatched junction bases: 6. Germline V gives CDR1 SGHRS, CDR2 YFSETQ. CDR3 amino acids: CASSLGQRAYEQYF. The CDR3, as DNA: TGCGCCAGCAGCCTGGGACAGAGAGCCTACGAGCAGTACTTC.

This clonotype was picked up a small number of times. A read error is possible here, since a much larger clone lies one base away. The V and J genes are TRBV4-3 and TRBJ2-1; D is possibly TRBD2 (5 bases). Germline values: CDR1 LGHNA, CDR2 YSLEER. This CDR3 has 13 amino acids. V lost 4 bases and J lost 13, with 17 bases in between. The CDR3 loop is CASSRFKGETQFF. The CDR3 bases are TGCGCCAGCAGCCGTTTTAAGGGAGAGACCCAGTTCTTC.

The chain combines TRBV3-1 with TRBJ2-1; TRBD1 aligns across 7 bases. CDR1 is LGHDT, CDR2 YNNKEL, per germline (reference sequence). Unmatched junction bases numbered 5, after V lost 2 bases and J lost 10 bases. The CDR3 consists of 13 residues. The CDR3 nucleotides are TGTGCCAGCAGCCAAAATACAGGGGACGAGCAGTTCTTC. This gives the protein CASSQNTGDEQFF.